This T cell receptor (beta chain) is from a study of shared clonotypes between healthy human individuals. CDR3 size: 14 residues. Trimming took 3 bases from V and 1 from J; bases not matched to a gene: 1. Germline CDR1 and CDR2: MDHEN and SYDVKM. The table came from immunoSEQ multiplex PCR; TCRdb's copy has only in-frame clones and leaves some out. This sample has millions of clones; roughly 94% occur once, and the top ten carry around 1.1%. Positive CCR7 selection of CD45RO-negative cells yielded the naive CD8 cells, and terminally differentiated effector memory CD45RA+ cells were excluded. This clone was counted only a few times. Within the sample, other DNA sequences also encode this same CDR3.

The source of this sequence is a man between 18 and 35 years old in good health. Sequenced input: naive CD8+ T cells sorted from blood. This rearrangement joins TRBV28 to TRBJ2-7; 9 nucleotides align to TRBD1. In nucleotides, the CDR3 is TGTGCCAGCAGTTTCGGGACAGGGTCCTACGAGCAGTACTTC. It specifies CASSFGTGSYEQYF.